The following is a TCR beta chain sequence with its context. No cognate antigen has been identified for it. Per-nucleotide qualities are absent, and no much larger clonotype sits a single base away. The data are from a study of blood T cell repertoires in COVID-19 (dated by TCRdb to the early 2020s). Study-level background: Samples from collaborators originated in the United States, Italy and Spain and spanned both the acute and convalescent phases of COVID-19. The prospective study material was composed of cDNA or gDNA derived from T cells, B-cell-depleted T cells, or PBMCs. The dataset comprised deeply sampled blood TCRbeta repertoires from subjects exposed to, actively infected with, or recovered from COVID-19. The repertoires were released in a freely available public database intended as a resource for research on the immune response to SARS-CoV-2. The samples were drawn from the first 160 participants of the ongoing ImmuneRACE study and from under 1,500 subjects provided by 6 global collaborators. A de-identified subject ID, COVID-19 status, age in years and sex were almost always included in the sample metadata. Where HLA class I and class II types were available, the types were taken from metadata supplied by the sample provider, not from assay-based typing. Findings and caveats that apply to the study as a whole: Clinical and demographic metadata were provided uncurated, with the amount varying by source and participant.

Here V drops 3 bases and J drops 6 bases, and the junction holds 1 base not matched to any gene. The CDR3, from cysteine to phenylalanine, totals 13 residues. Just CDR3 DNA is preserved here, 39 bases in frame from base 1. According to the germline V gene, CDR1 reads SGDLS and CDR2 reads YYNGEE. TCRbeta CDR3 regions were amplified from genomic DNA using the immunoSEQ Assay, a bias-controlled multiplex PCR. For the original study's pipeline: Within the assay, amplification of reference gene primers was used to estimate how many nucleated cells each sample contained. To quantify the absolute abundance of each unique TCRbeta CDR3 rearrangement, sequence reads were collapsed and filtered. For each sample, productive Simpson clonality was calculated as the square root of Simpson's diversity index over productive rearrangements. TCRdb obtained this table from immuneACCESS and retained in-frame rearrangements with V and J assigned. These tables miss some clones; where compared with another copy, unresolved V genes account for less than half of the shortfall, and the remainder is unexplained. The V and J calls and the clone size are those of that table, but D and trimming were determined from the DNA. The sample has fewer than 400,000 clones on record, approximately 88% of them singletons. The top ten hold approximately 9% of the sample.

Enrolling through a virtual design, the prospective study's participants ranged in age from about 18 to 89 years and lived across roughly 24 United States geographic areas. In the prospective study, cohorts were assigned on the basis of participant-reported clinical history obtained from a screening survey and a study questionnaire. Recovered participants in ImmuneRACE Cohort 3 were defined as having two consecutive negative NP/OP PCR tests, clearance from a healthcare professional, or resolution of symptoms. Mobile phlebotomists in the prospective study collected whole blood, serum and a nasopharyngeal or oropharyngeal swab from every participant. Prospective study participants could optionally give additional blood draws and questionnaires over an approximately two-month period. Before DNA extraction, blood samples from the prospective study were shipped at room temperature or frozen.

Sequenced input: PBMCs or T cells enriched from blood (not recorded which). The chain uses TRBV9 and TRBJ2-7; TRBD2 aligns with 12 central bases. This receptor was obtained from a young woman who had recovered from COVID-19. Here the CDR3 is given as CASSAGLAGEQYF. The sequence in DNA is TGTGCCAGCAGCGCGGGACTAGCGGGCGAGCAGTACTTC.